This T cell receptor beta chain was observed in a study of blood T cell repertoires in COVID-19. The repertoire was sequenced with immunoSEQ multiplex PCR; TCRdb's copy has only in-frame clones and lacks some. This repertoire shows hundreds of thousands of clones, approximately 86% found once; its top ten account for around 4%. V was cut by 5 bases and J by 0 bases, with 13 bases left in between. This CDR3 region has 16 residues. The germline V gene has CDR1 MNHNY and CDR2 SVGAGI (reference sequence). V gene TRBV6-6 combines with J gene TRBJ2-2; no definite D call. Sequencing input: PBMCs or T cells enriched from blood (not recorded which). The sequence was collected from a woman in her 30s who had been exposed to COVID-19. CDR3 in amino acids: CASSPGRVTNTGELFF. Written as DNA, the CDR3 is TGTGCCAGCAGTCCCGGTCGGGTTACGAACACCGGGGAGCTGTTTTTT.